This T cell receptor beta chain was captured in a study of cytotoxic CD8 clonotypes in ibrutinib-treated CLL. Study at large: The patients, under 13 relapsed/refractory and roughly 15 treatment-naive, included around 17 who were IGHV unmutated.

Data came from immunoSEQ multiplex PCR; TCRdb stores just in-frame clones and leaves some out. The data show a few hundred thousand clones, roughly 70% seen once. CDR3 length: 14 amino acids. Trimming took 3 bases from V and 2 from J, leaving 11 bases between them. Germline V CDR1 and CDR2: SGHKS, YYEKEE (reference sequence). This chain links TRBV5-5 with TRBJ2-5, with a weak D call TRBD1 (6 bases). The sequenced sample was PBMCs, obtained after 36 months of ibrutinib treatment. The clonotype originates from a human donor with chronic lymphocytic leukemia. The CDR3 loop reads CASSWGRRQETQYF. The DNA for the CDR3 is TGTGCCAGCAGCTGGGGGCGTCGGCAAGAGACCCAGTACTTC.